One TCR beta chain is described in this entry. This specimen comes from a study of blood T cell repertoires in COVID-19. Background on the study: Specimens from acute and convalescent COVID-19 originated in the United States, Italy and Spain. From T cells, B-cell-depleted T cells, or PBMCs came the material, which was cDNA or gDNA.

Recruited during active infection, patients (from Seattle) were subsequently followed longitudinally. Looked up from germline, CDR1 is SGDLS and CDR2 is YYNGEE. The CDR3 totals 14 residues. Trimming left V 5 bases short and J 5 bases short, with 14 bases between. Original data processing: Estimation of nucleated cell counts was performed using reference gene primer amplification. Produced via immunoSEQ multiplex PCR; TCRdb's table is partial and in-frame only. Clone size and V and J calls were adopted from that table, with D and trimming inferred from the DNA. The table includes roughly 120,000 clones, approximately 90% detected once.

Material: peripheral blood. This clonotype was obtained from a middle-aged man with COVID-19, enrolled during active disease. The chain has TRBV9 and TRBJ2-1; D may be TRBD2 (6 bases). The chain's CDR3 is CASSAEGRDNEQFF. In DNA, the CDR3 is TGTGCCAGCAGTGCGGAGGGTCGGGACAATGAGCAGTTCTTC.